The 23 T cell receptor beta chains in this list originate from one sample, sequenced in a study of cytomegalovirus exposure and HLA in healthy donors. Amplification used 60 Vbeta primers and 13 Jbeta primers. The protocol was immunoSEQ multiplex PCR, while the TCRdb copy is restricted to in-frame clones and leaves out a portion. The sample yields 240,000 or so clones, over 70% seen once. Sequences were obtained from PBMCs. These receptors originate from a woman aged 55-69 years in good health and CMV-seropositive.

This sequence joins TRBV5-6 and TRBJ2-7; 7 bases align to TRBD2. This CDR3 contains 13 residues. The germline CDR1 and CDR2 sequences are SGHDT and YYEEEE. The CDR3, as DNA: TGTGCGAGCCGGCGGGGGTTAGCCTACGAGCAGTACTTC. This gives the protein CASRRGLAYEQYF.

The chain combines TRBV5-1 with TRBJ1-5; a weak D match, TRBD1 (5 bases). Germline V lookup: CDR1 SGHRS, CDR2 YFSETQ. With 3 bases removed from V and 0 bases from J, the gap between germline ends came to 19 bases. The CDR3 runs to 18 residues. CDR3 nucleotides: TGCGCCAGCAGCTATCCGGGACTCCCCGGGGGTAGCAATCAGCCCCAGCATTTT. Translating gives CASSYPGLPGGSNQPQHF.

This CDR3 reads CASSLGSLAGPYNEQFF. CDR3 nucleotides: TGTGCCAGCAGCTTAGGCTCACTAGCGGGGCCCTACAATGAGCAGTTCTTC. The chain joins TRBV7-2 to TRBJ2-1; 10 bases fit TRBD2. Germline V gene lookup returns CDR1 SGHTA and CDR2 FQGNSA. Trimming took 1 base from V and 2 from J; bases not matched to a gene: 5. This CDR3 comprises 17 residues.

The gene calls are TRBV27 and TRBJ2-7, with TRBD2 matching 11 bases. This CDR3 has 15 residues. Germline V gene sequence: CDR1 MNHEY, CDR2 SMNVEV (reference sequence). Germline trimming cut 3 bases from V and 0 bases from J; bases unmatched to any gene: 1. CDR3 DNA: TGTGCCAGCAGTTTCGGACTAGCGGGCTCCTACGAGCAGTACTTC. Translated, it gives CASSFGLAGSYEQYF.

The chain uses TRBV18 and TRBJ2-5, with D perhaps matching TRBD1 (6 bases). The V and J ends lost 6 bases and 2 bases respectively, with 13 bases between them. Looked up from germline, CDR1 is KGHSH and CDR2 is LQKENI. CDR3 length: 14 amino acids. The CDR3 DNA reads TGTGCCAGCTCGGAAAGGGGACATCAAGAGACCCAGTACTTC. It yields the protein CASSERGHQETQYF.

This clone was recorded a few times. The rearrangement joins TRBV5-6 to TRBJ1-2; 7 bases are shared with TRBD1. V lost 3 bases and J lost 7; bases outside the gene matches: 6. Germline CDR1 SGHDT, CDR2 YYEEEE. This CDR3 region has 13 residues. Here the CDR3 DNA reads TGTGCCAGCAGCTGGGGGACAGAGGCTGGCTACACCTTC. Translation gives CASSWGTEAGYTF.

The chain combines TRBV13 with TRBJ2-5; TRBD1 might be the D (6 bases). Per germline, CDR1 PRHDT and CDR2 FYEKMQ (reference sequence). The CDR3 runs 14 residues. V dropped 2 bases and J dropped 5 bases, with 12 bases sitting between them. Written as DNA, the CDR3 is TGTGCCAGCAGCTTACAACAGGGCCGGGAGACCCAGTACTTC. This gives the protein CASSLQQGRETQYF.

The chain carries TRBV19 and TRBJ1-5, with 7 positions matching TRBD1. The CDR3 consists of 14 residues. CDR1 and CDR2 (germline): LNHDA, SQIVND (reference sequence). V dropped 1 base and J dropped 6; count of bases not matched to a gene: 3. CDR3 DNA: TGTGCCAGTAGTATAGGCACAGGGGCTCAGCCCCAGCATTTT. Protein: CASSIGTGAQPQHF.

This chain joins TRBV18 and TRBJ2-3, with no clear D. V was shortened by 3 bases and J by 4 bases, with 5 bases between the two germline ends. The CDR3 runs to 12 residues. Germline V gene data show CDR1 as KGHSH and CDR2 as LQKENI. In nucleotides, the CDR3 is TGTGCCAGCTCACCTCGGGCAGATACGCAGTATTTT. It codes for CASSPRADTQYF. Based on the CDR3 plus reference TRBV18 and TRBJ2-3, the full variable domain is NAGVMQNPRHLVRRRGQEARLRCSPMKGHSHVYWYRQLPEEGLKFMVYLQKENIIDESGMPKERFSAEFPKEGPSILRIQQVVRGDSAAYFCASSPRADTQYFGPGTRLTVL.

This rearrangement joins TRBV13 to TRBJ2-4; TRBD1 matches at 11 bases. Germline lookup yields CDR1 PRHDT and CDR2 FYEKMQ (reference sequence). V trimming: 6 bases; J trimming: 7 bases; junction bases outside the gene matches: 5. The CDR3 loop spans 14 amino acids. CDR3 protein: CASSSRTGGNIQYF. The CDR3 coding sequence is TGTGCCAGCAGTTCCCGGACAGGGGGCAACATTCAGTACTTC.

This clone was seen just once. V gene TRBV5-4 combines with J gene TRBJ1-5; 10 bases map to TRBD1. V lost 3 bases and J lost 7; bases outside the gene matches: 16. The CDR3 extends over 18 amino acids. In germline, CDR1 is SGHNT, CDR2 YYREEE (reference sequence). The chain's CDR3 is CASSSQSSGQGGMQPQHF. As DNA, the CDR3 is TGTGCCAGCAGCTCTCAGAGTAGCGGACAGGGGGGTATGCAGCCCCAGCATTTT.

The chain couples TRBV28 to TRBJ1-2, with D tentatively TRBD1 (6 bases). This CDR3 has 13 amino acids. The V end was cut by 6 bases, the J end by 1 base, with 9 bases between. Germline V gene data show CDR1 as MDHEN and CDR2 as SYDVKM. CDR3 in amino acids: CASSRTDNYGYTF. The CDR3 DNA is TGTGCCAGCAGCCGGACAGATAACTATGGCTACACCTTC.

This rearrangement joins TRBV18 to TRBJ2-5; tentatively, D is TRBD1 (6 bases). The better agreement between TRBJ2-7 and the DNA end casts doubt on the J call. Germline CDR1 and CDR2: KGHSH and LQKENI. The CDR3 spans 14 residues. The CDR3 spells CASSPDRSTYEQYF. CDR3 DNA: TGTGCCAGCTCACCTGACAGGTCGACCTACGAGCAGTACTTC.

Written as DNA, the CDR3 is TGTGCCAGCAGCTTAGGGCCAGCGAACTACGAGCAGTACTTC. It is translated as CASSLGPANYEQYF. The rearrangement joins TRBV11-3 to TRBJ2-7; D is ambiguous. V lost 1 base, J lost 3 bases, and 10 bases lay in between. There are 14 residues in the CDR3. The germline V gene encodes CDR1 SGHNT and CDR2 YENEEA.

The rearrangement joins TRBV5-1 to TRBJ2-3, with TRBD2 matching over 12 bases. Germline V gene data show CDR1 as SGHRS and CDR2 as YFSETQ. Trimming took 7 bases from V and 4 from J; bases not matched to a gene: 4. CDR3 length: 14 residues. Here the CDR3 DNA reads TGCGCCAGCCTAGCGGGAGGGCCCGCAGATACGCAGTATTTT. Protein sequence: CASLAGGPADTQYF.

V and J are TRBV27 and TRBJ1-5, with D possibly being TRBD1 (5 bases). Germline-derived CDR1 and CDR2 are MNHEY and SMNVEV (reference sequence). CDR3 length equals 14 residues. Trimming removed 5 bases at V and 4 bases at J, with 12 bases between. In DNA form, the CDR3 reads TGTGCCAGCAGTCCACTGACAGCTAATCAGCCCCAGCATTTT. Protein product: CASSPLTANQPQHF.

This clone was counted a few times. V and J are TRBV29-1 and TRBJ2-5, with 8 positions matching TRBD1. Germline loops: CDR1 SQVTM, CDR2 ANQGSEA. V shed 7 bases and J 5 bases; nucleotides not matched to a gene: 6. CDR3 size: 12 residues. The CDR3 coding sequence is TGCAGCGCGGACAGGGTTGCGGAGACCCAGTACTTC. Its translation: CSADRVAETQYF.

The chain couples TRBV15 to TRBJ2-3, with TRBD2 matching 11 bases. Germline V gene sequence: CDR1 LNHNV, CDR2 YYDKDF (reference sequence). V was pared by 0 bases and J by 4 bases, with 15 bases of the junction left unmatched. The CDR3 has 20 amino acids. The CDR3 DNA is TGTGCCACCAGCAGAGAATATCCCAGAACTAGCGGGAGAAGCGCAGATACGCAGTATTTT. Translating it yields CATSREYPRTSGRSADTQYF.

Comments on this clone: Compared with germline, one end of the junction differs, possibly owing to a read error. This chain joins TRBV7-9 and TRBJ2-3, with a weak D call TRBD2 (6 bases). The CDR3 is made up of 12 amino acids. The V gene's germline CDR1 is SEHNR and CDR2 FQNEAQ (reference sequence). The CDR3 sequence: CSSSQGLDTQYF. The CDR3 DNA reads as TGTTCCAGCAGCCAGGGACTAGATACGCAGTATTTT.

The V call is TRBV14, the J call TRBJ1-4; D perhaps matches TRBD1 (6 bases). Germline loops: CDR1 SGHDN, CDR2 FVKESK. The CDR3 is 15 amino acids. The V end lost 1 base, the J end lost 1 base, and 7 bases lay between the germline ends. This chain's CDR3 is CASSQVQGTNEKLFF. CDR3 DNA: TGTGCCAGCAGCCAAGTACAGGGAACTAATGAAAAACTGTTTTTT.

This clone was detected a few times. The genes are TRBV5-6 and TRBJ2-7; possibly TRBD2 for D (6 bases). From germline, CDR1 is SGHDT and CDR2 YYEEEE. The germline V and J ends were trimmed by 0 bases and 3 bases, with 16 bases remaining between them. The CDR3 contains 16 residues. CDR3 amino acids: CASSLVRHAGGYEQYF. The DNA for the CDR3 is TGTGCCAGCAGCTTGGTCCGGCATGCCGGGGGCTACGAGCAGTACTTC. The full variable domain, its missing parts supplied by reference TRBV5-6 and TRBJ2-7, is DAGVTQSPTHLIKTRGQQVTLRCSPKSGHDTVSWYQQALGQGPQFIFQYYEEEERQRGNFPDRFSGHQFPNYSSELNVNALLLGDSALYLCASSLVRHAGGYEQYFGPGTRLTVT.

V is TRBV27 and J is TRBJ1-1; D remains ambiguous. CDR1 is MNHEY and CDR2 is SMNVEV in the germline V gene (reference sequence). The CDR3 sequence is 14 residues long. V lost 2 bases and J 5 bases, leaving 12 bases between the germline ends. CDR3 DNA sequence: TGTGCCAGCAGTTTAATCTTCGGGAGGACTGAAGCTTTCTTT. Translating it yields CASSLIFGRTEAFF.

This chain joins TRBV14 and TRBJ1-4; possible D gene TRBD1, 5 bases. V lost 0 bases and J lost 10, with 24 bases in between. The CDR3 is 18 residues long. CDR1 and CDR2 (germline): SGHDN, FVKESK. The CDR3 is CASSQDGGFLGSRGKLFF. DNA for the CDR3: TGTGCCAGCAGCCAAGATGGGGGGTTCCTTGGTTCCCGGGGAAAACTGTTTTTT.